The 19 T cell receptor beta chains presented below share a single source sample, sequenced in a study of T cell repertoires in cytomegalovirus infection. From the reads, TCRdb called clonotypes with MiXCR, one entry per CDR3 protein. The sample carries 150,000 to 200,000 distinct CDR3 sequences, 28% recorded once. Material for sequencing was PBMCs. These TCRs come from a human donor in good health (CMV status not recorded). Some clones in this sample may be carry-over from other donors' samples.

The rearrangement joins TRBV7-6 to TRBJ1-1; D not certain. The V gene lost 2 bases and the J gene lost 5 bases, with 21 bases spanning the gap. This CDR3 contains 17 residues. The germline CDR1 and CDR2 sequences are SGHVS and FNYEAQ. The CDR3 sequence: CASSLFPPQDPGTEAFF. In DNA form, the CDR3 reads TGTGCCAGCAGCTTATTTCCGCCCCAGGACCCGGGGACTGAAGCTTTCTTT. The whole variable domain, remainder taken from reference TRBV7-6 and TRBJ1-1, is GAGVSQSPRYKVTKRGQDVALRCDPISGHVSLYWYRQALGQGPEFLTYFNYEAQQDKSGLPNDRFSAERPEGSISTLTIQRTEQRDSAMYRCASSLFPPQDPGTEAFFGQGTRLTVV.

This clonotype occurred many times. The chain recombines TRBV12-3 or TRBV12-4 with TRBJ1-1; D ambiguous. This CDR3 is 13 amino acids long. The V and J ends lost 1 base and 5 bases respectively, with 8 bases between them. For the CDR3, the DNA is TGTGCCAGCAGTTTAGTAAAAGTAACTGAAGCTTTCTTT. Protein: CASSLVKVTEAFF.

In nucleotides, the CDR3 is TGTGCCAGCAGGGAAGGACGGGCCTCGCGCACAGATACGCAGTATTTT. It translates to CASREGRASRTDTQYF. The genes are TRBV6-6 and TRBJ2-3; no reliable D call. CDR1 is MNHNY, CDR2 SVGAGI, per germline (reference sequence). The CDR3 is 16 residues long. V lost 6 bases and J lost 1, with 17 bases in between.

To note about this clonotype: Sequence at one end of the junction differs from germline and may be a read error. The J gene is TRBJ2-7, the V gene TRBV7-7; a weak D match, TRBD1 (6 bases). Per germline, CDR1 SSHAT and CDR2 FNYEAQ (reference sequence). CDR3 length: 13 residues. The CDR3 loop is CASSRQDSYEQYF. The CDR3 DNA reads TGTGCTAGCAGCCGACAGGACTCCTACGAGCAGTACTTC. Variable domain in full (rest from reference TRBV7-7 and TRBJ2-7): GAGVSQSPRYKVTKRGQDVTLRCDPISSHATLYWYQQALGQGPEFLTYFNYEAQPDKSGLPSDRFSAERPEGSISTLTIQRTEQRDSAMYRCASSRQDSYEQYFGPGTRLTVT.

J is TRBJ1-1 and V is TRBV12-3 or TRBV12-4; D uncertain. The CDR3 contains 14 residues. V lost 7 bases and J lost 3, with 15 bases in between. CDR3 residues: CASTTKDLHTEAFF. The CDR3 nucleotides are TGTGCCAGCACCACGAAAGACCTTCACACTGAAGCTTTCTTT.

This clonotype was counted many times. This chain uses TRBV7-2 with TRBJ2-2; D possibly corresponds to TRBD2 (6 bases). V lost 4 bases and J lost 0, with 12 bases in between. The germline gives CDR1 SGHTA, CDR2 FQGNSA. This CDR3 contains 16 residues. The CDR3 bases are TGTGCCAGCAGCTCGCGGGGTCCCTCGAACACCGGGGAGCTGTTTTTT. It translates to CASSSRGPSNTGELFF.

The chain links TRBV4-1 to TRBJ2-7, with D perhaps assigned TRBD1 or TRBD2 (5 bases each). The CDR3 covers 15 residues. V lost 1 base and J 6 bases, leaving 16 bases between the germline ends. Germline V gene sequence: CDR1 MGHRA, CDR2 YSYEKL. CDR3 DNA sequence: TGCGCCAGCAGCCAAGCCAGAGGGGTCAGTGGCGAGCAGTACTTC. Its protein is CASSQARGVSGEQYF.

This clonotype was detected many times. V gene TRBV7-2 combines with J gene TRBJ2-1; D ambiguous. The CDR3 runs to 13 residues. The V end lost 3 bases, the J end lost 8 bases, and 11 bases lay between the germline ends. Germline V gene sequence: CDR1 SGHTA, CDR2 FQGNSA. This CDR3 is CASSLGRTDEQFF. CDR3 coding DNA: TGTGCCAGCAGCTTGGGTAGAACAGATGAGCAGTTCTTC.

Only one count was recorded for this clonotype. CDR3 bases: TGTGCCAGCTCACCACCCCGGGACAGCAATGAAAAACTGTTTTTT. This gives the protein CASSPPRDSNEKLFF. The chain recombines TRBV18 with TRBJ1-4, with TRBD1 matching 7 bases. Germline assignment: CDR1 KGHSH and CDR2 LQKENI. The CDR3 spans 15 residues. V gave up 0 bases and J gave up 5 bases; unmatched junction bases: 3.

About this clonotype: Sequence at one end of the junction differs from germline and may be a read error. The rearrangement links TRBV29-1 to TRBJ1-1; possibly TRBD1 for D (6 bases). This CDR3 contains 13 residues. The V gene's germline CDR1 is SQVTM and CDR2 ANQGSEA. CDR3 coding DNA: TGCAGCGACGGACAGTGGCAGGTGACTGTAGCTTTCTTT. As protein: CSDGQWQVTVAFF.

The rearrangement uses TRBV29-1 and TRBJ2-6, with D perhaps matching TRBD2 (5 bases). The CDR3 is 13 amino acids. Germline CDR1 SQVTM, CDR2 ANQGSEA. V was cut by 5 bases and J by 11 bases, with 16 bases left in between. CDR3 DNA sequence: TGCAGCGTTTCCCCGGACTCCCAAGACGTCCTGACTTTC. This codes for CSVSPDSQDVLTF.

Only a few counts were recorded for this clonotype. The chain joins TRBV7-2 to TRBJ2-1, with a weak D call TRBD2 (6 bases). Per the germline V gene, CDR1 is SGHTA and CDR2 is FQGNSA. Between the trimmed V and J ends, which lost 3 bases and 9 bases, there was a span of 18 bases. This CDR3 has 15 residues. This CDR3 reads CASSLGTTSRTEQFF. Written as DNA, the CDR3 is TGTGCCAGCAGCTTGGGGACCACTAGCCGTACTGAGCAGTTCTTC. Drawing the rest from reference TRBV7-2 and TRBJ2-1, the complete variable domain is GAGVSQSPSNKVTEKGKDVELRCDPISGHTALYWYRQSLGQGLEFLIYFQGNSAPDKSGLPSDRFSAERTGGSVSTLTIQRTQQEDSAVYLCASSLGTTSRTEQFFGPGTRLTVL.

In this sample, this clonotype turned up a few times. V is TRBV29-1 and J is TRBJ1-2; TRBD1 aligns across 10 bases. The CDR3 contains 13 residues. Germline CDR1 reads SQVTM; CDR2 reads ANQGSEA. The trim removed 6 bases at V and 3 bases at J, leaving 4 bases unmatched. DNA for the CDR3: TGCAGCGTGGGGACAGGGGAGGACTATGGCTACACCTTC. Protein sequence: CSVGTGEDYGYTF.

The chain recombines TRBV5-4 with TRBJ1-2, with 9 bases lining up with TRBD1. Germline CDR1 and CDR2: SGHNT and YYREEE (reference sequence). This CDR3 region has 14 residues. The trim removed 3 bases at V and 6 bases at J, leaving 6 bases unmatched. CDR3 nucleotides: TGTGCCAGCAGCTGGACAGGGGCAGGCGATGGCTACACCTTC. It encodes CASSWTGAGDGYTF.

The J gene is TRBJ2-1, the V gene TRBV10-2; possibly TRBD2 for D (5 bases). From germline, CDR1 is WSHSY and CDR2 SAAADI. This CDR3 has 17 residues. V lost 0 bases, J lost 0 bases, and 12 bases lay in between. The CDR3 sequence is CASSESGGPISYNEQFF. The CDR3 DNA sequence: TGCGCCAGCAGTGAGTCAGGAGGCCCTATCTCCTACAATGAGCAGTTCTTC.

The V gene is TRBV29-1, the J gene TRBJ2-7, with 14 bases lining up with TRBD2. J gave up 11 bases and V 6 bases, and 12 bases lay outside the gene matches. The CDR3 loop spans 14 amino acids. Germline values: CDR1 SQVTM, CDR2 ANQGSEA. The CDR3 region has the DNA TGCAGCGTCCTACCCCCGGGACTAGCGGGGGTGGAGTACTTC. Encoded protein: CSVLPPGLAGVEYF.

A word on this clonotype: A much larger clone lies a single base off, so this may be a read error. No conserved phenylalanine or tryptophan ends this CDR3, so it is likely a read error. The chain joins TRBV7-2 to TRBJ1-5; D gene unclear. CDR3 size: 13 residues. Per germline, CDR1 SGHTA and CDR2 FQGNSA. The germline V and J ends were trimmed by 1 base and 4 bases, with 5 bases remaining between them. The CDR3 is CASSLELNQPQHL. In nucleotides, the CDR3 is TGTGCCAGCAGCTTAGAACTAAATCAGCCCCAGCATCTT.

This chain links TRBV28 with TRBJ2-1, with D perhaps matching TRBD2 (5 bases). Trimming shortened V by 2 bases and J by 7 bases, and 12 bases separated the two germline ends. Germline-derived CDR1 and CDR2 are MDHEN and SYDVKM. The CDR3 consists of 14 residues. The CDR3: CASSLDSVQNEQFF. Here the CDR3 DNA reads TGTGCCAGCAGTTTAGATAGCGTTCAGAATGAGCAGTTCTTC.

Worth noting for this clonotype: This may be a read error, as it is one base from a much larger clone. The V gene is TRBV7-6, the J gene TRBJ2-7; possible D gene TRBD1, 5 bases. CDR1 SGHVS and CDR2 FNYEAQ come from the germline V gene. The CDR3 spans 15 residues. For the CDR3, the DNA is TGTGCCAGCAGTTCAAAACCACAGGTGTCCTACGATCAGTACTTC. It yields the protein CASSSKPQVSYDQYF. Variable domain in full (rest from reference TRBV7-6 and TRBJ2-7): GAGVSQSPRYKVTKRGQDVALRCDPISGHVSLYWYRQALGQGPEFLTYFNYEAQQDKSGLPNDRFSAERPEGSISTLTIQRTEQRDSAMYRCASSSKPQVSYDQYFGPGTRLTVT.